This is a list of T cell receptor beta chains from one sample in a study of blood T cell repertoires in COVID-19. The data were produced by immunoSEQ multiplex PCR, yet TCRdb's version contains in-frame clones alone and is incomplete. The sample lists about 330,000 clones, around 90% occurring once. What was sequenced was PBMCs or T cells enriched from blood (not recorded which). The receptors shown here come from a woman in her 30s who had recovered from COVID-19. Each CDR3 is given with its conserved first and last residue. The D gene is left open where the match is weak. Not all rows give a size; the values are once, few, many and, for expanded clones, a class.

NA,NA,TRBJ1-1,TRBV7-9,TGTGCCAGCAGCCCCCTAGGCGGACTCCCGAACACTGAAGCTTTCTTT,CASSPLGGLPNTEAFF
NA,NA,TRBJ2-1,TRBV12-2,TGTGCAAGTCGCTTAGGGTCGCGAGAGCAGTTCTTC,CASRLGSREQFF
few,NA,TRBJ1-5,TRBV11-2,TGTGCCAGCAGCTTAGGGGGGCATTCAAGAAATCAGCCCCAGCATTTT,CASSLGGHSRNQPQHF
NA,TRBD1,TRBJ2-3,TRBV3-1/TRBV3-2,TGTGCCAGCAGCTCGACAGGGGGGAATACGCAGTATTTT,CASSSTGGNTQYF
NA,NA,TRBJ1-6,TRBV7-8,TGTGCCAGCAGCTTGAACAGGGTGTCACCCCTCCACTTT,CASSLNRVSPLHF
NA,NA,TRBJ1-1,TRBV12-3/TRBV12-4,TGTGCCAGCAGCTATGACAGGAACACTGAAGCTTTCTTT,CASSYDRNTEAFF
NA,NA,TRBJ1-2,TRBV11-2,TGTGCCAGCAGCCAGCCGGGACATAACTATGGCTACACCTTC,CASSQPGHNYGYTF
NA,NA,TRBJ1-2,TRBV7-2,TGTGCCAGCAGCATAGGACGGGGATGGGGCTACACCTTC,CASSIGRGWGYTF
NA,TRBD1,TRBJ2-7,TRBV5-5,TGTGCCAGCAGCCCGGGGACAGCCCTCTACGAGCAGTACTTC,CASSPGTALYEQYF
NA,TRBD1,TRBJ1-3,TRBV6-1,TGTGCCAGCAGTGGTCAGACAGGGGGCTCTGGAAACACCATATATTTT,CASSGQTGGSGNTIYF
NA,NA,TRBJ1-5,TRBV6-5,TGTGCCAGCAGCCAGGGTAGCAATCAGCCCCAGCATTTT,CASSQGSNQPQHF
NA,NA,TRBJ1-6,TRBV2,TGTGCCAGCAGTGTGACTCAATATTCACCCCTCCACTTT,CASSVTQYSPLHF
few,TRBD1,TRBJ1-2,TRBV7-9,TGTGCCAGCAGCCAGGGACAGCCCAACTATGGCTACACCTTC,CASSQGQPNYGYTF
NA,NA,TRBJ1-2,TRBV3-1/TRBV3-2,TGTGCCAGCAGCCAAGAAGGCAGGTCCTCTTATGGCTACACCTTC,CASSQEGRSSYGYTF
NA,TRBD1,TRBJ1-1,TRBV5-1,TGCGCCAGCAGGGCAGGGGGTACGGCGGCTTTCTTT,CASRAGGTAAFF
NA,NA,TRBJ2-7,TRBV3-1/TRBV3-2,TGTGCCAGCAGCCAAGATCTGCACAGCGAGCAGTACTTC,CASSQDLHSEQYF
NA,TRBD2,TRBJ2-7,TRBV7-6,TGTGCCAGCAGCCCATCCGGCGGGAGTATCTACGAGCAGTACTTC,CASSPSGGSIYEQYF
NA,NA,TRBJ1-2,TRBV30,TGTGCCTGGAGTGGGGAAAGGGGTTGGGATGGCTACACCTTC,CAWSGERGWDGYTF
NA,TRBD1,TRBJ1-5,TRBV2,TGTGCCAGCGGACCGCGTGACAGGGGAACTAGTCAGCCCCAGCATTTT,CASGPRDRGTSQPQHF
NA,NA,TRBJ1-3,TRBV7-2,TGTGCCAGCAGCTTAGCAGCGACCTCTGGAAACACCATATATTTT,CASSLAATSGNTIYF
NA,TRBD1,TRBJ1-4,TRBV5-6,TGTGCCAGCAGCTTGTACAGGGGAAAACTGTTTTTT,CASSLYRGKLFF
NA,NA,TRBJ2-7,TRBV6-5,TGTGCCAGCAGGTACACCTCAGGGGGGTACGAGCAGTACTTC,CASRYTSGGYEQYF
NA,NA,TRBJ1-1,TRBV18,TGTGCCAGCTCCCAAGCACGGGGAGCTTTCTTT,CASSQARGAFF
few,TRBD1,TRBJ1-3,TRBV7-8,TGTGCCAGCAGCCTAGGACAGAACCGGGACAGAGGAAACACCATATATTTT,CASSLGQNRDRGNTIYF
NA,TRBD1,TRBJ2-7,TRBV6-2/TRBV6-3,TGTGCCAGCAGTCACAGGGGGCGCCGGTACGAGCAGTACTTC,CASSHRGRRYEQYF
NA,NA,TRBJ1-2,TRBV7-9,TGTGCCAGCAGCTCAACTATCGTTATAGGCTACACCTTC,CASSSTIVIGYTF
NA,NA,TRBJ1-2,TRBV27,TGTGCCAGCAGTTTCTCGGCGGGGAGCTATGGCTACACCTTC,CASSFSAGSYGYTF
NA,NA,TRBJ1-1,TRBV5-1,TGCGCCAGCCCCCCGCGGGGGGGCACTGAAGCTTTCTTT,CASPPRGGTEAFF
NA,NA,TRBJ1-6,TRBV28,TGTGCCAGCAATCCTCGGGGTCGGAGCTCACCCCTCCACTTT,CASNPRGRSSPLHF
NA,NA,TRBJ2-1,TRBV15,TGTGCCACCAGCAGACAGGGGGGTGAGCAGTTCTTC,CATSRQGGEQFF
NA,NA,TRBJ2-2,TRBV4-3,TGCGCCAGCAGCCAAGGGATGCTGCCAGGGCTCGAGGAGCTGTTTTTT,CASSQGMLPGLEELFF
NA,TRBD1,TRBJ2-1,TRBV19,TGTGCCAGTAGTATTCTAACCGGGACAGGTGCCAATGAGCAGTTCTTC,CASSILTGTGANEQFF
once,TRBD1,TRBJ1-2,TRBV29-1,TGCAGCGTCGGACCGGGACAGAATAACTATGGCTACACCTTC,CSVGPGQNNYGYTF
NA,NA,TRBJ2-5,TRBV24-1,TGTGCCACCAGTGATTCTTCGGAGACCCAGTACTTC,CATSDSSETQYF
NA,NA,TRBJ1-4,TRBV27,TGTGCCAGCAGTAGGAGTTACAATGAAAAACTGTTTTTT,CASSRSYNEKLFF
NA,NA,TRBJ1-5,TRBV2,TGTGCCAGCACAGGACTCTATGGCAATCAGCCCCAGCATTTT,CASTGLYGNQPQHF
NA,NA,TRBJ2-7,TRBV9,TGTGCCAGCAGCGTTGGCGGGGCCCAATACGAGCAGTACTTC,CASSVGGAQYEQYF
NA,TRBD2,TRBJ2-5,TRBV19,TGTGCCAGTAGTGGACTAGCGGGGATAAAGACCCAGTACTTC,CASSGLAGIKTQYF
NA,NA,TRBJ1-3,TRBV18,TGTGCCAGCTCACGCGGCGACAGCAACTCTGGAAACACCATATATTTT,CASSRGDSNSGNTIYF
NA,NA,TRBJ1-4,TRBV30,TGTGCCTGGAGCGCCCAGGGAGGTGAAAAACTGTTTTTT,CAWSAQGGEKLFF
few,NA,TRBJ1-2,TRBV19,TGTGCCAGTAGTATCCGTACAGGCCCCTATGGCTACACCTTC,CASSIRTGPYGYTF
NA,NA,TRBJ2-7,TRBV7-8,TGTGCCAGCAGCTCTGACAGGACCTACGAGCAGTACTTC,CASSSDRTYEQYF
NA,NA,TRBJ1-2,TRBV29-1,TGCAGCGTTGAAGGCAGATATGGCTACACCTTC,CSVEGRYGYTF
NA,NA,TRBJ1-1,TRBV21-1,TGTGCCAGCAGCCTCCGGGACAGTGGGACTGAAGCTTTCTTT,CASSLRDSGTEAFF
NA,NA,TRBJ2-6,TRBV6-1,TGTGCCAGCAGTGACCGAACACCATCTGGGGCCAACGTCCTGACTTTC,CASSDRTPSGANVLTF
NA,NA,TRBJ2-7,TRBV19,TGTGCCAGTAGCTCTGGGACTCTCCGTTATAGTCAGCAGTACTTC,CASSSGTLRYSQQYF
NA,NA,TRBJ1-3,TRBV5-1,TGCGCCAGCAGCTTGGCACCCGGGGCTGGAAACACCATATATTTT,CASSLAPGAGNTIYF
once,NA,TRBJ2-3,TRBV3-1/TRBV3-2,TGTGCCAGCAGCCAAGGGGTTAGCGCAGCAATGAGCACAGATACGCAGTATTTT,CASSQGVSAAMSTDTQYF